This T cell receptor beta chain was profiled in a study of control samples from healthy donors and cancer patients. The V end lost 3 bases, the J end lost 1 base, and 9 bases lay between the germline ends. There are 13 residues in the CDR3. The germline V gene has CDR1 SQVTM and CDR2 ANQGSEA. The method was immunoSEQ multiplex PCR; TCRdb's version includes in-frame clones alone and lacks a portion of them. This sample has about 71,000 clones, with around 92% found just once. The J gene is TRBJ1-1, the V gene TRBV29-1; D remains unclear. The receptor was isolated from a man aged 55 to 69 with lung cancer. The source material was PBMCs. This CDR3 reads CSVERQANTEAFF. CDR3 nucleotide sequence: TGCAGCGTTGAGCGGCAGGCGAACACTGAAGCTTTCTTT.